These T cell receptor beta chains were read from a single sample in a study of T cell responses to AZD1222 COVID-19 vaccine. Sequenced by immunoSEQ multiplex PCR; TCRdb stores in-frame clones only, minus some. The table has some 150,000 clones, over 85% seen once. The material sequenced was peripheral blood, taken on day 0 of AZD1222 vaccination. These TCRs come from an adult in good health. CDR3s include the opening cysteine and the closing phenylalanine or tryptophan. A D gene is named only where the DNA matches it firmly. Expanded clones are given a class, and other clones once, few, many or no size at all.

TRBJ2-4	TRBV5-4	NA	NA	CAIGTSLAKNIQYF	TGTGCCATTGGGACTTCACTAGCCAAAAACATTCAGTACTTC
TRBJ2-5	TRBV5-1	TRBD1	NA	CASSNPQGAGETQYF	TGCGCCAGCAGCAACCCACAGGGGGCAGGGGAGACCCAGTACTTC
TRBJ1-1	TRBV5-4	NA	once	CASSLVATEAFF	TGTGCCAGCAGCTTGGTGGCGACTGAAGCTTTCTTT
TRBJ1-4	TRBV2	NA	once	CASLRGSNEKLFF	TGTGCCAGTCTCAGGGGTTCAAATGAAAAACTGTTTTTT
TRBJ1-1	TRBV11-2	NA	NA	CASSPSKGMNTEAFF	TGTGCCAGCAGCCCCTCTAAGGGAATGAACACTGAAGCTTTCTTT
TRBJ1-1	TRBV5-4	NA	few	CASGDRNTEAFF	TGTGCCAGCGGCGACAGGAACACTGAAGCTTTCTTT
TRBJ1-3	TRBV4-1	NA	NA	CASSQGGQIGNTIYF	TGCGCCAGCAGCCAAGGAGGGCAGATCGGAAACACCATATATTTT
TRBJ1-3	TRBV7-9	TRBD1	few	CASSPVTGFGNTIYF	TGTGCCAGCAGCCCCGTGACAGGGTTTGGAAACACCATATATTTT
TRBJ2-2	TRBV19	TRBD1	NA	CASTPGTGGPRNTGELFF	TGTGCCAGTACCCCCGGGACAGGGGGGCCTAGAAACACCGGGGAGCTGTTTTTT
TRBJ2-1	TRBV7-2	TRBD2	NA	CASSLGGAGVYNEQFF	TGTGCCAGCAGCTTAGGTGGCGCGGGGGTATACAATGAGCAGTTCTTC
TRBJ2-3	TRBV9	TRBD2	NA	CASSASGRGADTQYF	TGTGCCAGCAGCGCTAGTGGGAGGGGCGCAGATACGCAGTATTTT
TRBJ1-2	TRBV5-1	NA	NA	CASSLAVGIEGYTF	TGCGCCAGCAGCTTGGCCGTGGGTATCGAGGGCTACACCTTC
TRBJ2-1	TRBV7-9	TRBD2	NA	CASSLAAEASGRNEQFF	TGTGCCAGCAGCTTAGCGGCGGAAGCTAGCGGGAGGAATGAGCAGTTCTTC
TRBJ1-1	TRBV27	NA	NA	CASNGRGRDEAFF	TGTGCCAGCAACGGAAGGGGAAGGGATGAAGCTTTCTTT
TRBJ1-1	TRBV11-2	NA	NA	CASSSPLSGGAPEAFF	TGTGCCAGTAGCTCGCCCCTGTCGGGGGGGGCTCCTGAAGCTTTCTTT
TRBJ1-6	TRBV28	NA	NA	CASSTQGSYNSPLHF	TGTGCCAGCAGTACCCAGGGTTCCTATAATTCACCCCTCCACTTT
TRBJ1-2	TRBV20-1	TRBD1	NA	CSASPPGQGYYGYTF	TGCAGTGCTAGTCCCCCCGGACAGGGGTACTATGGCTACACCTTC
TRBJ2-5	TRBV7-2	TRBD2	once	CASSPRSTSGRGAQYF	TGTGCCAGCAGCCCGCGGTCGACTAGCGGTAGGGGGGCCCAGTACTTC
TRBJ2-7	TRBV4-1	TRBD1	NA	CASSRDRVSSEQYF	TGCGCCAGCAGCCGGGACAGGGTTTCCTCCGAGCAGTACTTC
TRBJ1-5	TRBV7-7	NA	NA	CASSKTLNQPQHF	TGTGCTAGCAGCAAAACCCTAAATCAGCCCCAGCATTTT
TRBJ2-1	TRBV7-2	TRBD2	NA	CASSLYGGAVDNEQFF	TGTGCCAGCAGCTTATACGGGGGGGCAGTTGACAATGAGCAGTTCTTC
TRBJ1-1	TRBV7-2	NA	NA	CASSIQVNTEAFF	TGTGCCAGCAGCATACAGGTGAACACTGAAGCTTTCTTT
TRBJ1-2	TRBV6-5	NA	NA	CASSPTPGRGYTF	TGTGCCAGCAGCCCCACCCCAGGGCGCGGCTACACCTTC
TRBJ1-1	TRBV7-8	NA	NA	CASSPLISAVEAFF	TGTGCCAGCAGCCCCCTTATTTCAGCCGTCGAAGCTTTCTTT
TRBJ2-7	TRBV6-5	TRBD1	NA	CASIQSPGQFYEQYF	TGTGCCAGCATTCAAAGCCCGGGACAGTTCTACGAGCAGTACTTC
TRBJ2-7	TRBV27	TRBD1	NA	CASRDRGYEQYF	TGTGCCAGCCGGGACAGGGGCTACGAGCAGTACTTC
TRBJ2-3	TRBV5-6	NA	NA	CASSLLSGVSSTDTQYF	TGTGCCAGCAGCCTCCTATCGGGGGTTTCTAGCACAGATACGCAGTATTTT
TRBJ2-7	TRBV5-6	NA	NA	CASSLAQNYEQYF	TGTGCCAGCAGCTTGGCGCAGAACTACGAGCAGTACTTC
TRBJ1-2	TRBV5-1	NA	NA	CASSLQGFGDGYTF	TGCGCCAGCAGCTTACAGGGCTTTGGAGATGGCTACACCTTC
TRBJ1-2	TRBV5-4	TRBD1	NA	CASSFGQGQDGYTF	TGTGCCAGCAGCTTCGGACAGGGCCAGGATGGCTACACCTTC
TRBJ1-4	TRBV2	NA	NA	CASRGANEKLFF	TGTGCCAGCAGGGGTGCTAATGAAAAACTGTTTTTT
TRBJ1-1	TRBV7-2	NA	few	CASSLGGHTEAFF	TGTGCCAGCAGCTTGGGCGGCCACACTGAAGCTTTCTTT
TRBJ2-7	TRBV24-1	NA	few	CATSAWPGRQYF	TGTGCCACCAGTGCCTGGCCTGGGAGACAGTACTTC
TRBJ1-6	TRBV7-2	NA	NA	CASSFRGPSSPLHF	TGTGCCAGCAGCTTCAGAGGACCAAGTTCACCCCTCCACTTT
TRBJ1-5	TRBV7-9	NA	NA	CASSLGGVLQPQHF	TGTGCCAGCAGCTTAGGCGGAGTACTTCAGCCCCAGCATTTT
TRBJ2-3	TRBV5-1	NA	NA	CASSVGGASTDTQYF	TGCGCCAGCAGCGTGGGTGGGGCTAGCACAGATACGCAGTATTTT
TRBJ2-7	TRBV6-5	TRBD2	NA	CASSTTSGLTYEQYF	TGTGCCAGCAGTACTACTAGCGGACTAACCTACGAGCAGTACTTC
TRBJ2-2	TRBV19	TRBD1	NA	CASSTQGTARYTGELFF	TGTGCCAGTAGTACCCAGGGGACAGCCCGCTACACCGGGGAGCTGTTTTTT
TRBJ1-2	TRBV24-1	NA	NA	CATRRLLLPYGYTF	TGTGCCACCAGGCGCCTACTTCTCCCCTATGGCTACACCTTC
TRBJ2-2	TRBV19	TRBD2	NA	CASNPERGGFPGELFF	TGTGCCAGTAATCCCGAGCGGGGGGGCTTTCCCGGGGAGCTGTTTTTT
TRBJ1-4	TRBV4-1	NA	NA	CASSSRHGTGTHNEKLFF	TGCGCCAGCAGCTCGCGACACGGAACCGGGACACATAATGAAAAACTGTTTTTT
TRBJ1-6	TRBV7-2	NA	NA	CASSLSSPLHF	TGTGCCAGCAGCTTAAGCTCACCCCTCCACTTT
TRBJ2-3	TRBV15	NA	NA	CATRGGIQSDTQYF	TGTGCCACCAGGGGCGGGATACAGTCAGATACGCAGTATTTT
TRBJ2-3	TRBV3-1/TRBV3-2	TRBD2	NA	CASSQDLSAGLRNTQYF	TGTGCCAGCAGCCAAGATCTCTCAGCGGGGCTTAGGAATACGCAGTATTTT
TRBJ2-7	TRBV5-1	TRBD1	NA	CASSSTGTGRWEQYF	TGCGCCAGCAGCTCTACCGGGACAGGGAGGTGGGAGCAGTACTTC
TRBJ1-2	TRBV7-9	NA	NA	CASSPTTGNYGYTF	TGTGCCAGCAGCCCGACGACAGGAAACTATGGCTACACCTTC
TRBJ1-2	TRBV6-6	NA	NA	CASSSLANYGYTF	TGTGCCAGCAGTTCGTTGGCTAACTATGGCTACACCTTC
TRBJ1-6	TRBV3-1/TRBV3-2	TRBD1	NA	CASSQTGTGDSPLHF	TGTGCCAGCAGCCAGACCGGGACAGGGGATTCACCCCTCCACTTT